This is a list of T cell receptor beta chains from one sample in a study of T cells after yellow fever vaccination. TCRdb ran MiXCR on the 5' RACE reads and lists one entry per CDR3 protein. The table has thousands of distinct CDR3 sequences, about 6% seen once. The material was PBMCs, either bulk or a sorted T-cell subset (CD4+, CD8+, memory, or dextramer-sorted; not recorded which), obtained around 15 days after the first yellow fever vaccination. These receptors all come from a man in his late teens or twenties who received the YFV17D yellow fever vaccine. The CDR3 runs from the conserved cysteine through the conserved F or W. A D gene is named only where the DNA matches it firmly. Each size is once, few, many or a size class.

CATRTGYIGEQFF,TGTGCCACTCGGACAGGGTATATTGGTGAGCAGTTCTTC,TRBD1,TRBV19,TRBJ2-1,many
CASSLGTATNEKLFF,TGTGCCAGCAGCTTAGGGACTGCAACTAATGAAAAACTGTTTTTT,NA,TRBV11-2,TRBJ1-4,many
CASSLVWTGGGPVNSPLHF,TGCGCCAGCAGCTTGGTTTGGACAGGGGGCGGCCCCGTGAATTCACCCCTCCACTTT,TRBD1,TRBV5-1,TRBJ1-6,many
CASSQGLALGTGELFF,TGCGCCAGCAGCCAAGGACTAGCGCTAGGCACCGGGGAGCTGTTTTTT,TRBD2,TRBV4-1,TRBJ2-2,many
CASSPRAEAFF,TGTGCCAGCAGCCCCCGCGCTGAAGCTTTCTTT,NA,TRBV7-2,TRBJ1-1,many
CASSYRNFYEQYF,TGTGCCAGCAGTTACAGGAACTTCTACGAGCAGTACTTC,NA,TRBV6-6,TRBJ2-7,many
CASSLARGKVAYEQYF,TGTGCCAGCAGCTTAGCGCGAGGTAAAGTAGCCTACGAGCAGTACTTC,NA,TRBV7-9,TRBJ2-7,many
CASSLPSEQETQYF,TGTGCCAGCAGCTTACCTAGCGAACAAGAGACCCAGTACTTC,NA,TRBV7-2,TRBJ2-5,many
CASSSVAGSYNSPLHF,TGTGCCAGCAGTTCCGTGGCGGGCTCCTATAATTCACCCCTCCACTTT,NA,TRBV27,TRBJ1-6,many
CASTQGPETGELFF,TGTGCCAGCACACAGGGACCAGAGACCGGGGAGCTGTTTTTT,NA,TRBV7-6,TRBJ2-2,many
CSASALLAGGRSYEQYF,TGCAGTGCTAGTGCTCTACTAGCGGGGGGGCGTTCCTACGAGCAGTACTTC,TRBD2,TRBV20-1,TRBJ2-7,many
CASSLVGGTEAFF,TGTGCCAGCAGCTTAGTAGGGGGCACTGAAGCTTTCTTT,NA,TRBV11-1,TRBJ1-1,many
CASSQDGVLGNTIYF,TGCGCCAGCAGCCAAGATGGGGTATTAGGAAACACCATATATTTT,NA,TRBV4-1,TRBJ1-3,many
CASSWDRVYYEQYF,TGCGCCAGCAGCTGGGACAGGGTTTACTACGAGCAGTACTTC,TRBD1,TRBV5-1,TRBJ2-7,many
CASSLVPTTTQYF,TGTGCCAGCAGCTTGGTCCCGACGACAACGCAGTATTTT,NA,TRBV5-4,TRBJ2-3,many
CASSGTLSTDTQYF,TGTGCCAGCAGCGGGACCTTGAGCACAGATACGCAGTATTTT,NA,TRBV7-9,TRBJ2-3,many
CASRGGQFNNQPQHF,TGTGCCAGCCGTGGGGGACAGTTTAACAATCAGCCCCAGCATTTT,TRBD1,TRBV27,TRBJ1-5,many
CSARDPPRRLYGYTF,TGCAGTGCTAGAGATCCACCAAGGAGGCTATATGGCTACACCTTC,NA,TRBV20-1,TRBJ1-2,many
CATSDWPKAGVLNEQFF,TGTGCCACCAGTGATTGGCCTAAAGCGGGGGTTTTGAATGAGCAGTTCTTC,TRBD2,TRBV24-1,TRBJ2-1,medium-sized
CSARFQPSVYNEQFF,TGCAGTGCTAGGTTCCAGCCATCCGTCTACAATGAGCAGTTCTTC,NA,TRBV20-1,TRBJ2-1,few
CSGRGPGTDTQYF,TGCAGTGGCAGGGGGCCTGGCACAGATACGCAGTATTTT,TRBD1,TRBV20-1,TRBJ2-3,many
CASSQVRDNEKLFF,TGCGCCAGCAGCCAAGTGAGGGATAATGAAAAACTGTTTTTT,NA,TRBV4-3,TRBJ1-4,many
CASSLVGVHEQFF,TGTGCCAGCAGCTTAGTGGGGGTTCACGAGCAGTTCTTC,NA,TRBV13,TRBJ2-1,many
CASSSHPDYEQYF,TGTGCCAGCAGCTCCCATCCCGACTACGAGCAGTACTTC,NA,TRBV7-3,TRBJ2-7,many
CASIGQVNTEAFF,TGTGCCAGCATTGGACAGGTGAACACTGAAGCTTTCTTT,TRBD1,TRBV2,TRBJ1-1,many
CASIRSGVYNEQFF,TGTGCCAGCATACGGAGCGGGGTTTACAATGAGCAGTTCTTC,TRBD2,TRBV6-1,TRBJ2-1,many
CASRVAGAGEKLFF,TGTGCCAGCCGGGTAGCAGGGGCCGGTGAAAAACTGTTTTTT,NA,TRBV7-2,TRBJ1-4,many
CASSSGGSSYEQYF,TGTGCCAGCAGCTCCGGGGGGAGCTCCTACGAGCAGTACTTC,TRBD2,TRBV7-2,TRBJ2-7,many
CAISGRGLHGYTF,TGTGCCATCAGTGGAAGGGGACTCCATGGCTACACCTTC,NA,TRBV10-3,TRBJ1-2,many
CAAEAGGLDTQYF,TGTGCCGCGGAGGCGGGGGGGTTGGATACGCAGTATTTT,TRBD2,TRBV10-3,TRBJ2-3,many
CASSRGTGAYEQYF,TGTGCCAGCAGCAGAGGGACAGGGGCCTACGAGCAGTACTTC,TRBD1,TRBV9,TRBJ2-7,many
CAISDGESANYGYTF,TGTGCCATCAGTGACGGGGAGTCGGCTAACTATGGCTACACCTTC,NA,TRBV10-3,TRBJ1-2,many
CASSFSRAGRGYNEQFF,TGTGCCAGCAGCTTTAGCCGGGCGGGGAGGGGCTACAATGAGCAGTTCTTC,TRBD2,TRBV7-2,TRBJ2-1,many